This TCR beta chain emerged from a study of blood T cell repertoires in COVID-19. Turning to the study itself: Samples came from the United States, Italy and Spain, spanning acute and convalescent COVID-19. T cells, B-cell-depleted T cells, or PBMCs provided the cDNA or gDNA that served as material.

This clone was recorded at least ten times. Authors' methods: How many nucleated cells were present was estimated from reference gene primer amplification. Assay used: immunoSEQ multiplex PCR; TCRdb lists only in-frame clones, some missing. V and J calls and clone size are copied from that table; D and trimming were computed from the DNA. Of some 94,000 clones in the sample, 70% to 85% were seen once. Looked up from germline, CDR1 is SEHNR and CDR2 is FQNEAQ (reference sequence). The CDR3 is made up of 14 amino acids. V lost 1 base, J lost 1 base, and 8 bases lay in between. The clonotype was recovered from a woman aged 60 to 75 in a cohort sampled during active or convalescent COVID-19. The V call is TRBV7-9, the J call TRBJ2-7; tentatively, D is TRBD1 (6 bases). The specimen was peripheral blood. The CDR3 loop is CASSLGQASYEQYF. The CDR3 DNA sequence: TGTGCCAGCAGCTTAGGACAGGCTTCCTACGAGCAGTACTTC.